The 7 T cell receptor beta chains listed next were all sequenced from one sample in a study of technical replicates of blood from several donors. Using immunoSEQ multiplex PCR, the repertoire was profiled, and TCRdb retains in-frame clones only, with some absent. The sample has some 80,000 clones, approximately 97% seen once. The sequenced sample consisted of T cells isolated from PBMCs. These receptor sequences come from a human donor in good health.

V gene TRBV29-1 combines with J gene TRBJ1-4; D is uncertain. Germline CDR1 SQVTM, CDR2 ANQGSEA. The CDR3 is 11 amino acids. The ends were cut back, 7 bases at V and 2 bases at J, with 5 bases in the middle. The chain's CDR3 is CSAQTNEKLFF. The CDR3 bases are TGCAGCGCTCAGACTAATGAAAAACTGTTTTTT.

V is TRBV9 and J is TRBJ2-7; 7 positions agree with TRBD2. There are 15 residues in the CDR3. The germline V gene encodes CDR1 SGDLS and CDR2 YYNGEE. J lost 1 base, V lost 2 bases, and 6 bases had no gene match. The CDR3 region is CASSVGLAESYEQYF. CDR3 in DNA: TGTGCCAGCAGCGTGGGGCTAGCGGAGTCCTACGAGCAGTACTTC.

Here the CDR3 reads CASSPGQIMNTEAFF. In nucleotides, the CDR3 is TGTGCCAGCAGCCCTGGACAGATTATGAACACTGAAGCTTTCTTT. This chain uses TRBV9 with TRBJ1-1; D possibly corresponds to TRBD1 (6 bases). The CDR3 consists of 15 residues. V was pared by 4 bases and J by 0 bases, with 13 bases between. Germline CDR1 is SGDLS and CDR2 is YYNGEE.

The V and J genes are TRBV5-1 and TRBJ1-2; a weak D match, TRBD1 (5 bases). CDR3 size: 14 residues. V gave up 3 bases and J gave up 4 bases, with 13 bases separating them. Germline values: CDR1 SGHRS, CDR2 YFSETQ. CDR3 in amino acids: CASSSPGQPYGYTF. Written as DNA, the CDR3 is TGCGCCAGCAGCTCGCCAGGGCAACCCTATGGCTACACCTTC.

The chain is built from TRBV6-5 and TRBJ2-7; TRBD1 is a possible D gene (5 bases). CDR1 is MNHEY, CDR2 SVGAGI, per germline. The CDR3 covers 15 residues. Trimming took 2 bases from V and 2 from J, leaving 13 bases between them. This chain's CDR3 is CASSYRGRAAYEQYF. The CDR3 coding sequence is TGTGCCAGCAGTTACCGCGGCAGGGCGGCCTACGAGCAGTACTTC.

The chain recombines TRBV7-2 with TRBJ1-5; the D gene is possibly TRBD1 (5 bases). V dropped 5 bases and J dropped 7 bases, with 15 bases sitting between them. CDR1 and CDR2 from the germline V gene are SGHTA and FQGNSA. The CDR3 covers 14 residues. CDR3 loop: CASSAAGPLQPQHF. The DNA of the CDR3 is TGTGCCAGCAGCGCCGCGGGACCCCTACAGCCCCAGCATTTT.

J is TRBJ1-2 and V is TRBV11-3; 8 bases agree with TRBD1. V was pared by 4 bases and J by 6 bases, with 7 bases of the junction left unmatched. The CDR3 is made up of 14 amino acids. Germline values: CDR1 SGHNT, CDR2 YENEEA. The CDR3 DNA is TGTGCCAGCAGCTCTTGGACAGGGAGTGATGGCTACACCTTC. It yields the protein CASSSWTGSDGYTF.